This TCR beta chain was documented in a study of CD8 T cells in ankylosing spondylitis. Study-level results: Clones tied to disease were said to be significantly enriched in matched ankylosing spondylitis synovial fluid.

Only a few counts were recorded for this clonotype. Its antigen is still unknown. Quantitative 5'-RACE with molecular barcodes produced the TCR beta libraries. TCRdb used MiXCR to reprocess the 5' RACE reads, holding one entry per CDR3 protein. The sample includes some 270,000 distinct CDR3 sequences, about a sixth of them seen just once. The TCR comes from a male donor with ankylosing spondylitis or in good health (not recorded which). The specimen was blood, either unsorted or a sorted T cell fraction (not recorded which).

The CDR3 DNA is TGTGCCAGCAGCCGAGAACAGGGAGCCTACGAGCAGTACTTC. Its protein is CASSREQGAYEQYF. The V gene is TRBV7-6, the J gene TRBJ2-7; D perhaps matches TRBD1 (6 bases). Per germline, CDR1 SGHVS and CDR2 FNYEAQ. The V and J ends lost 5 bases and 2 bases respectively, with 13 bases between them. The CDR3 runs 14 residues.